This T cell receptor (beta chain) was found in a study of tissue T cells after allogeneic stem cell transplantation. This sample's time point: mouse harvest day 7 after allogeneic transplant. Each mouse received 10^7 T-cell-depleted marrow cells plus 10^6 splenic CD5+ T cells by tail vein. B6 (H2b) cells into BALB/c (H2d) mice; tissues taken at day 7 or 14. Sequenced by immunoSEQ multiplex PCR; TCRdb stores in-frame clones only, minus some. The top ten clones hold about 6.7% of a sample with approximately 7,600 clones, approximately 50% of them seen once. V lost 3 bases, J lost 6 bases, and 12 bases stayed unmatched. CDR3 length: 16 amino acids. Germline V gives CDR1 SGHLS, CDR2 HYDKME. About this clone itself: Its target is unknown. The germline and genes are mouse ones. The read finishes 1 residue shy of the CDR3 end, and the germline J gene is used to complete it.

Broader study findings: Across patients, clones rarely overlapped, yet motif clusters were shared tissue-specifically. Alloreactivity or antigen specificity of tissue TCRs was not determined; some clones might be host cells.

This sequence originates from a female BALB/c mouse given C57BL/6 T cells with graft-versus-host disease after an allogeneic hematopoietic cell transplant. Sequences were obtained from gut tissue. The chain links TRBV12-2 to TRBJ2-5, with 9 bases lining up with TRBD2. The part of the CDR3 DNA that was read is TGTGCCAGCTCTGGGGACAGACGCTGGGGGGGGGACACCCAGTAC. Translated: CASSGDRRWGGDTQY. The whole CDR3 is CASSGDRRWGGDTQYF.